This T cell receptor (beta chain) was captured in a study of cytomegalovirus exposure and HLA in healthy donors. With 60 Vbeta and 13 Jbeta primers, the PCR was carried out. Methods used by the authors: An analysis performed later counted about 80 million unique TCR beta chains (roughly 11 million of them shared). This table comes from immunoSEQ multiplex PCR, and its TCRdb copy is limited to in-frame clones, with some not included. Clone size and V and J calls were adopted from that table, with D and trimming inferred from the DNA. This sample has roughly 180,000 clones, with more than 70% found just once. V was clipped by 5 bases and J by 8 bases, with 21 bases between them. The CDR3 loop spans 15 amino acids. CDR1 and CDR2 (germline): SEHNR, FQNEAQ (reference sequence).

The genes are TRBV7-9 and TRBJ1-2; a weak D match, TRBD1 (5 bases). Sequences were obtained from PBMCs. The source is a man in his thirties or forties in good health and CMV-seronegative. The CDR3 sequence is CASSQGTAGVRGYTF. The CDR3 DNA reads as TGTGCCAGCAGCCAGGGAACAGCGGGAGTTAGAGGCTACACCTTC.